Listed here are 13 T cell receptor beta chains from one sample, sequenced in a study of CXCR3-negative and CXCR3-positive naive CD8 T cells. Libraries of TRB cDNA were made by 5' RACE and carried UMIs. TCRdb re-called the 5' RACE reads, yielding one record per CDR3 amino acid sequence without DNA. Recorded for this sample: 130,000 or so distinct CDR3 sequences. Sample: naive CXCR3- CD8+ T cells from blood. Subset denoted: CD45RO-CCR7+CD27+CD95- naive CD8+ T cells lacking CXCR3 (TNR3-). These receptors were collected from a human donor in good health. Some clones in this sample may be carry-over from other donors' samples.

The chain uses TRBV9 and TRBJ2-1; without DNA, the TCRdb call of TRBD2 cannot be checked. Germline assignment: CDR1 SGDLS and CDR2 YYNGEE. This CDR3 comprises 15 residues. CDR3 in amino acids: CASSGTSGVSDEQFF.

V usage is TRBV5-1 and J usage is TRBJ2-7; with no DNA, the TCRdb D assignment of TRBD1 cannot be verified. Looked up from germline, CDR1 is SGHRS and CDR2 is YFSETQ. The CDR3 totals 14 residues. The CDR3 protein is CASTDPRGPTEQYF.

The chain has TRBV7-9 and TRBJ1-2. CDR3 length equals 15 residues. The germline V gene has CDR1 SEHNR and CDR2 FQNEAQ (reference sequence). Here the CDR3 reads CASSLARNGGYGYTF. The whole variable domain, remainder taken from reference TRBV7-9 and TRBJ1-2, is DTGVSQNPRHKITKRGQNVTFRCDPISEHNRLYWYRQTLGQGPEFLTYFQNEAQLEKSRLLSDRFSAERPKGSFSTLEIQRTEQGDSAMYLCASSLARNGGYGYTFGSGTRLTVV.

This chain links TRBV28 with TRBJ2-1; TCRdb outputs TRBD2, but without DNA this stays unchecked. Looked up from germline, CDR1 is MDHEN and CDR2 is SYDVKM. The CDR3 covers 16 residues. The CDR3 loop reads CASSSDGTTSSNEQFF. Based on the CDR3 plus reference TRBV28 and TRBJ2-1, the full variable domain is DVKVTQSSRYLVKRTGEKVFLECVQDMDHENMFWYRQDPGLGLRLIYFSYDVKMKEKGDIPEGYSVSREKKERFSLILESASTNQTSMYLCASSSDGTTSSNEQFFGPGTRLTVL.

The rearrangement links TRBV4-2 to TRBJ1-1; no DNA is available, so the TRBD1 call from TCRdb remains unchecked. The length of the CDR3 is 14 residues. Germline CDR1 reads LGHNA; CDR2 reads YNFKEQ. CDR3 region: CASTEGTGTIEAFF.

The chain's CDR3 is CASRTDRSYEQYF. The chain has TRBV7-9 and TRBJ2-7. Germline CDR1 SEHNR, CDR2 FQNEAQ (reference sequence). This CDR3 has 13 residues. The variable domain in full, with the rest retrieved from reference TRBV7-9 and TRBJ2-7, is DTGVSQNPRHKITKRGQNVTFRCDPISEHNRLYWYRQTLGQGPEFLTYFQNEAQLEKSRLLSDRFSAERPKGSFSTLEIQRTEQGDSAMYLCASRTDRSYEQYFGPGTRLTVT.

This sequence joins TRBV29-1 and TRBJ2-7; the D gene TCRdb calls, TRBD1, cannot be checked with no DNA. The germline gives CDR1 SQVTM, CDR2 ANQGSEA. The CDR3 length is 14 residues. CDR3 region: CSVEGQGVGYEQYF.

The J gene is TRBJ2-5, the V gene TRBV5-1; no DNA is available, so the TRBD1 call from TCRdb remains unchecked. The germline V gene encodes CDR1 SGHRS and CDR2 YFSETQ. The CDR3 consists of 14 residues. CDR3 in amino acids: CASSSQGLQETQYF.

This chain uses TRBV25-1 with TRBJ2-1; TCRdb returns TRBD1, unconfirmable since there is no DNA. The CDR3 spans 18 residues. Germline V gene lookup returns CDR1 MGHDK and CDR2 SYGVNS. The CDR3 is CASSDQTGTRSSYNEQFF. The whole variable domain, remainder taken from reference TRBV25-1 and TRBJ2-1, is EADIYQTPRYLVIGTGKKITLECSQTMGHDKMYWYQQDPGMELHLIHYSYGVNSTEKGDLSSESTVSRIRTEHFPLTLESARPSHTSQYLCASSDQTGTRSSYNEQFFGPGTRLTVL.

The rearrangement joins TRBV19 to TRBJ2-1; the TCRdb call, TRBD1, lacks DNA for checking. The CDR3 extends over 15 amino acids. Germline CDR1 reads LNHDA; CDR2 reads SQIVND (reference sequence). The CDR3: CASSISGQVNNEQFF.

The chain is built from TRBV6-6 and TRBJ2-1. CDR3 size: 14 residues. Per the germline V gene, CDR1 is MNHNY and CDR2 is SVGAGI (reference sequence). The CDR3 protein is CASSYSSDLSEQFF.

The genes are TRBV5-1 and TRBJ2-3; the TCRdb D gene call, TRBD2, has no DNA to confirm it. The CDR3 sequence is 16 residues long. Germline CDR1 SGHRS, CDR2 YFSETQ. The CDR3: CASSAPTSGSTDTQYF. Combining the CDR3 with reference TRBV5-1 and TRBJ2-3 gives the whole variable domain KAGVTQTPRYLIKTRGQQVTLSCSPISGHRSVSWYQQTPGQGLQFLFEYFSETQRNKGNFPGRFSGRQFSNSRSEMNVSTLELGDSALYLCASSAPTSGSTDTQYFGPGTRLTVL.

The chain is built from TRBV28 and TRBJ2-7; there is no DNA to check the TCRdb D call of TRBD1. The CDR3 has 16 amino acids. The germline V gene has CDR1 MDHEN and CDR2 SYDVKM. The CDR3 spells CASSLIRTGESGEQYF.